The 11 T cell receptor beta chains given below trace back to one sample, sequenced in a study of graft-versus-host responses after intestinal transplantation. Profiling relied on immunoSEQ multiplex PCR, and the TCRdb table lists in-frame clones only, not all of them. This table holds approximately 50,000 clones, 65% to 85% found once. Their recognized antigens are unknown. Specimen: unstimulated CD4+ T cells sorted from spleen or lymph node cells, collected before transplant. These receptors were collected from a human donor who was the organ donor for an intestinal transplant.

This sequence joins TRBV10-3 and TRBJ1-1; 7 positions agree with TRBD1. V dropped 5 bases and J dropped 0; count of bases not matched to a gene: 6. This CDR3 is 15 amino acids long. The V gene's germline CDR1 is ENHRY and CDR2 SYGVKD. In DNA, the CDR3 is TGTGCCATCAGTTCTCGACAGGGTATGAACACTGAAGCTTTCTTT. Encoded protein: CAISSRQGMNTEAFF.

This chain joins TRBV7-9 and TRBJ2-7, with D unclear. V dropped 1 base and J dropped 5 bases, with 12 bases sitting between them. Germline-derived CDR1 and CDR2 are SEHNR and FQNEAQ (reference sequence). The CDR3 length is 14 residues. The CDR3 bases are TGTGCCAGCAGCTTAGTGAATAGTTTCAACGAGCAGTACTTC. Amino acids: CASSLVNSFNEQYF. Full variable domain (remainder filled in from reference TRBV7-9 and TRBJ2-7): DTGVSQNPRHKITKRGQNVTFRCDPISEHNRLYWYRQTLGQGPEFLTYFQNEAQLEKSRLLSDRFSAERPKGSFSTLEIQRTEQGDSAMYLCASSLVNSFNEQYFGPGTRLTVT.

The genes are TRBV11-3 and TRBJ2-1; 7 nucleotides align to TRBD2. The V segment lost 0 bases and the J segment 4 bases; nucleotides outside the gene matches: 9. The CDR3 totals 17 residues. In germline, CDR1 is SGHNT, CDR2 YENEEA. For the CDR3, the DNA is TGTGCCAGCAGCTTAGATCGATCTAGCGGCTTTTACAATGAGCAGTTCTTC. Residues: CASSLDRSSGFYNEQFF. Variable domain in full (rest from reference TRBV11-3 and TRBJ2-1): EAGVVQSPRYKIIEKKQPVAFWCNPISGHNTLYWYLQNLGQGPELLIRYENEEAVDDSQLPKDRFSAERLKGVDSTLKIQPAELGDSAVYLCASSLDRSSGFYNEQFFGPGTRLTVL.

This clone was observed a single time. The chain employs TRBV5-4 and TRBJ2-1; D gene ambiguous. This CDR3 has 13 residues. V gave up 2 bases and J gave up 3 bases, with 6 bases separating them. Germline V gene lookup returns CDR1 SGHNT and CDR2 YYREEE (reference sequence). The CDR3 is CASSLNSYNEQFF. In DNA form, the CDR3 reads TGTGCCAGCAGCTTAAACAGCTACAATGAGCAGTTCTTC.

This clone was recorded only once. The J gene is TRBJ1-2, the V gene TRBV5-1; TRBD1 matches at 7 bases. There are 16 residues in the CDR3. Germline V gene data show CDR1 as SGHRS and CDR2 as YFSETQ. J was trimmed by 0 bases and V by 0 bases; bases with no gene match: 5. CDR3 nucleotide sequence: TGCGCCAGCAGCTTGGCTCGGGACAGAGCTAACTATGGCTACACCTTC. It is translated as CASSLARDRANYGYTF.

This chain connects TRBV30 to TRBJ2-2; D is ambiguous. Germline CDR1 is GTSNPN and CDR2 is SVGIG (reference sequence). This CDR3 has 13 residues. The V end lost 3 bases, the J end lost 0 bases, and 5 bases lay between the germline ends. CDR3 DNA sequence: TGTGCCTGGAGGGCGGCGAACACCGGGGAGCTGTTTTTT. Its protein product is CAWRAANTGELFF.

The count of this clone is one. This chain uses TRBV11-3 with TRBJ2-5; 13 bases agree with TRBD2. With V trimmed by 3 bases and J by 1 base, 2 bases remained unmatched. This CDR3 comprises 16 residues. The germline CDR1 and CDR2 sequences are SGHNT and YENEEA. DNA of the CDR3: TGTGCCAGCAGCTTTACTAGCGGGGGGGCCCAAGAGACCCAGTACTTC. This translates into CASSFTSGGAQETQYF.

The J gene is TRBJ2-1, the V gene TRBV7-2; the match to TRBD2 covers 14 bases. Germline V gene data show CDR1 as SGHTA and CDR2 as FQGNSA. This CDR3 comprises 17 residues. The ends lost 6 bases at V and 3 bases at J; junction bases unmatched: 7. In nucleotides, the CDR3 is TGTGCCAGCAGGAAGCCGGGACTAGCGGGAGACTACAATGAGCAGTTCTTC. Its protein is CASRKPGLAGDYNEQFF.

The rearrangement uses TRBV30 and TRBJ1-1; D is possibly TRBD1 (5 bases). Germline-derived CDR1 and CDR2 are GTSNPN and SVGIG (reference sequence). V was pared by 3 bases and J by 0 bases, with 11 bases between. CDR3 size: 14 residues. The CDR3: CAWSLIRVNTEAFF. The CDR3 nucleotides are TGTGCCTGGAGCCTAATCAGGGTGAACACTGAAGCTTTCTTT.

The chain uses TRBV2 and TRBJ1-3, with a possible D match to TRBD1 (6 bases). The CDR3 runs 15 residues. Trimming took 6 bases from V and 0 from J, leaving 12 bases between them. Germline values: CDR1 SNHLY, CDR2 FYNNEI. This CDR3 is CASSADSISGNTIYF. The CDR3 nucleotides are TGTGCCAGCAGCGCGGACAGCATCTCTGGAAACACCATATATTTT.

The CDR3 region is CASSLKLIGHSSTDTQYF. In DNA form, the CDR3 reads TGTGCCAGCAGCTTGAAGCTTATTGGACACTCTAGCACAGATACGCAGTATTTT. The chain combines TRBV5-8 with TRBJ2-3; D might be TRBD1 (5 bases). The germline V and J ends were trimmed by 1 base and 0 bases, with 18 bases remaining between them. CDR1 and CDR2 from the germline V gene are SGHTS and YDEGEE. The CDR3 is 18 residues long.